The sequence of this TCR beta chain was determined in a study of CD8 T cells in ankylosing spondylitis. The sample holds many counts of this clonotype. Its antigen is unknown. V shed 6 bases and J shed 3 bases, with 13 bases lying between them. This CDR3 spans 14 amino acids. Germline CDR1 WSHSY, CDR2 SAAADI. Regarding the study as a whole: Characteristic, it appeared, of ankylosing spondylitis blood was a TCR beta motif of several highly homologous variants.

TCRdb reanalysed the 5' RACE reads using MiXCR and keeps one entry per CDR3 protein. Of just under 350,000 distinct CDR3 sequences listed, roughly 14% are singletons. The rearrangement uses TRBV10-2 and TRBJ2-3; D possibly uses TRBD1 or TRBD2 (5 bases each). This clonotype was sampled from a male donor with ankylosing spondylitis or in good health (not recorded which). Sequenced: blood, either unsorted or a sorted T cell fraction (not recorded which). CDR3 bases: TGCGCCAGCAGCCTCCAGGGAGCGACAGATACGCAGTATTTT. It encodes CASSLQGATDTQYF.